One sample yielded the 20 T cell receptor beta chains listed below, sequenced in a study of brain metastases from non-small cell lung cancer. TCRdb's table, derived via immunoSEQ multiplex PCR, lists solely in-frame clones and lacks some. The data hold about 4,100 clones, with nearly 90% observed a single time. The specimen sequenced was primary lung tumor tissue. The receptors were gathered from a donor aged 40 or over with non-small cell lung cancer.

The chain has TRBV6-5 and TRBJ2-7; 8 nucleotides match TRBD1. Germline loops: CDR1 MNHEY, CDR2 SVGAGI. The V segment lost 6 bases and the J segment 0 bases; nucleotides outside the gene matches: 4. There are 14 residues in the CDR3. The CDR3 here is CASRKTGDSYEQYF. The CDR3 DNA follows: TGTGCCAGCAGAAAGACAGGGGACTCCTACGAGCAGTACTTC.

This clone was detected a few times. The V and J genes are TRBV6-5 and TRBJ2-2; D not resolved. Germline assignment: CDR1 MNHEY and CDR2 SVGAGI. The CDR3 length is 14 residues. Trimming shortened V by 5 bases and J by 2 bases, and 9 bases separated the two germline ends. The CDR3 sequence is CASSIPANTGELFF. The DNA for the CDR3 is TGTGCCAGCAGTATACCAGCTAACACCGGGGAGCTGTTTTTT.

The chain has TRBV5-1 and TRBJ1-3; D is unclear. The CDR3 runs to 13 residues. The ends were cut back, 0 bases at V and 4 bases at J, with 5 bases in the middle. Germline V gives CDR1 SGHRS, CDR2 YFSETQ. The CDR3, as DNA: TGCGCCAGCAGCTTGGGGCAGGGAAACACCATATATTTT. This codes for CASSLGQGNTIYF.

The sample holds one count of this clone. The rearrangement links TRBV4-1 to TRBJ2-7, with D maybe TRBD1 (6 bases). CDR1 and CDR2 from the germline V gene are MGHRA and YSYEKL. V lost 4 bases and J 2 bases, leaving 15 bases between the germline ends. CDR3 length equals 15 residues. CDR3 nucleotides: TGCGCCAGCAGCCCACCTGGGGGACAACCCTACGAGCAGTACTTC. Translation gives CASSPPGGQPYEQYF.

A word on this clone: This sequence may be a read error, since a much larger clone differs from it by one base. The rearrangement links TRBV9 to TRBJ2-3, with D maybe TRBD2 (5 bases). This CDR3 is built from 16 residues. V was cut by 0 bases and J by 2 bases, with 13 bases left in between. Germline V lookup: CDR1 SGDLS, CDR2 YYNGEE. For the CDR3, the DNA is TGTGCCAGCAGCGTAGAAGCGGAGAGATACACAGATACGCAGTATTTT. Amino acid sequence: CASSVEAERYTDTQYF.

The table lists this clone with a few counts. This sequence joins TRBV6-6 and TRBJ1-2; D might be TRBD1 (5 bases). Trimming removed 5 bases from V and 0 bases from J, with 19 bases in between. CDR1 and CDR2 from the germline V gene are MNHNY and SVGAGI (reference sequence). The CDR3 length is 17 residues. CDR3 nucleotide sequence: TGTGCCAGCAGTCCCGTTTGGGGCGGAGCATCTAACTATGGCTACACCTTC. Its translation: CASSPVWGGASNYGYTF.

As regards this clone: The junction and the germline gene differ at one end; a read error may be behind it. In the same sample, other DNA sequences code for this CDR3. The V gene is TRBV2, the J gene TRBJ2-5, with D tentatively TRBD1 (5 bases). The CDR3 runs 14 residues. CDR1 and CDR2 from the germline V gene are SNHLY and FYNNEI. The CDR3 bases are TGTGCCAGCAAGAGCGACAGCCTACAAGAAACCCAGTACTTC. Translation gives CASKSDSLQETQYF.

This chain uses TRBV7-9 with TRBJ2-3, with a weak D call TRBD2 (6 bases). V was clipped by 5 bases and J by 2 bases, with 17 bases between them. The germline V gene has CDR1 SEHNR and CDR2 FQNEAQ (reference sequence). The CDR3 is 16 residues long. As DNA, the CDR3 is TGTGCCAGCAGCCAATTTGCGGAGGGTCTCACAGATACGCAGTATTTT. Translating it yields CASSQFAEGLTDTQYF.

The V call is TRBV6-5, the J call TRBJ1-1, with no clear D. Germline V CDR1 and CDR2: MNHEY, SVGAGI. Trimming pared 6 bases from V and 4 bases from J, leaving 9 bases between. The CDR3 consists of 12 residues. The CDR3 reads CASRLGPTEAFF. For the CDR3, the DNA is TGTGCCAGCAGGCTTGGACCCACTGAAGCTTTCTTT.

Remarks on this clone: Other nucleotide sequences from this sample produce the same CDR3. The chain has TRBV6-5 and TRBJ1-2, with D possibly being TRBD1 (6 bases). The CDR3 extends over 12 amino acids. CDR1 is MNHEY, CDR2 SVGAGI, per germline. Trimming removed 8 bases at V and 2 bases at J, with 9 bases between. CDR3 region: CASSQGNYGYTF. The CDR3 DNA sequence: TGTGCCAGCTCTCAGGGGAACTATGGCTACACCTTC.

The chain recombines TRBV5-1 with TRBJ1-3; D perhaps matches TRBD1 (5 bases). Germline CDR1 and CDR2: SGHRS and YFSETQ. V lost 2 bases and J 0 bases, leaving 9 bases between the germline ends. The CDR3 covers 15 residues. The CDR3 DNA is TGCGCCAGCAGCTTTGACAGTGGCTCTGGAAACACCATATATTTT. It specifies CASSFDSGSGNTIYF.

The chain couples TRBV7-9 to TRBJ1-2; 7 positions agree with TRBD1. The germline V gene has CDR1 SEHNR and CDR2 FQNEAQ (reference sequence). The length of the CDR3 is 13 residues. V dropped 2 bases and J dropped 3; count of bases not matched to a gene: 0. The DNA of the CDR3 is TGTGCCAGCAGCTTAACAGGGGACTATGGCTACACCTTC. As protein: CASSLTGDYGYTF.

This chain uses TRBV5-1 with TRBJ2-3, with 12 nucleotides matching TRBD2. V shed 0 bases and J 1 base; nucleotides not matched to a gene: 6. The CDR3 length is 18 residues. Germline CDR1 SGHRS, CDR2 YFSETQ. CDR3 in amino acids: CASSLAPSGGAGTDTQYF. CDR3 bases: TGCGCCAGCAGCTTGGCCCCTAGCGGGGGGGCGGGCACAGATACGCAGTATTTT.

V and J are TRBV6-5 and TRBJ1-2, with D uncertain. There are 12 residues in the CDR3. Germline CDR1 and CDR2: MNHEY and SVGAGI. V lost 4 bases to trimming and J lost 4 bases, with 7 bases between them. CDR3 sequence (DNA): TGTGCCAGCAGTTTACCAGGCTATGGCTACACCTTC. This translates into CASSLPGYGYTF.

The chain joins TRBV3-1 (or the pseudogene TRBV3-2) to TRBJ1-2; D is ambiguous. Trimming pared 2 bases from V and 2 bases from J, leaving 6 bases between. The CDR3 is made up of 13 amino acids. Germline loops: CDR1 LGHDT, CDR2 YNNKEL (reference sequence). CDR3 in amino acids: CASSQTRNYGYTF. The CDR3 bases are TGTGCCAGCAGCCAAACCAGGAACTATGGCTACACCTTC.

V usage is TRBV10-3 and J usage is TRBJ2-1; 9 bases fit TRBD1. CDR3 length equals 16 residues. The germline V gene encodes CDR1 ENHRY and CDR2 SYGVKD. Germline trimming cut 0 bases from V and 0 bases from J; bases unmatched to any gene: 0. CDR3 coding DNA: TGTGCCATCAGTGAGTCGGACAGGGGCTCCTACAATGAGCAGTTCTTC. It encodes CAISESDRGSYNEQFF.

The chain is built from TRBV9 and TRBJ2-7; 7 nucleotides agree with TRBD2. V dropped 4 bases and J dropped 4; count of bases not matched to a gene: 14. CDR1 is SGDLS, CDR2 YYNGEE, per germline. This CDR3 has 16 residues. CDR3 bases: TGTGCCAGCAGCACCTCCACCGGGACTAACTCTTACGAGCAGTACTTC. Translating it yields CASSTSTGTNSYEQYF.

The chain recombines TRBV20-1 with TRBJ1-1; D gene unclear. V was pared by 3 bases and J by 0 bases, with 8 bases between. Germline V gene sequence: CDR1 DFQATT, CDR2 SNEGSKA (reference sequence). CDR3 length: 13 amino acids. In DNA, the CDR3 is TGCAGTGCTAGTAGAAACATGAACACTGAAGCTTTCTTT. Its protein product is CSASRNMNTEAFF.

The chain employs TRBV5-6 and TRBJ1-2; D may be TRBD1 (6 bases). This CDR3 is 13 amino acids long. The germline gives CDR1 SGHDT, CDR2 YYEEEE. The V and J ends lost 4 bases and 6 bases respectively, with 13 bases between them. In DNA form, the CDR3 reads TGTGCCAGCAGCATCCAGGGGAAAGATGGCTACACCTTC. Its protein product is CASSIQGKDGYTF.

The genes are TRBV9 and TRBJ1-2; 8 positions agree with TRBD1. This CDR3 contains 15 residues. From germline, CDR1 is SGDLS and CDR2 YYNGEE. V was clipped by 0 bases and J by 4 bases; unmatched bases: 5. For the CDR3, the DNA is TGTGCCAGCAGCGTAGATGGGACAGGCATCTATGGCTACACCTTC. Amino acids: CASSVDGTGIYGYTF.